These 6 T cell receptor beta chains were sequenced from one sample in a study of blood T cell repertoires in COVID-19. The repertoire was sequenced with immunoSEQ multiplex PCR; TCRdb's copy has only in-frame clones and lacks some. This sample has about 190,000 clones; around 80% occur once, and the top ten carry 12%. The sample taken for sequencing was peripheral blood. Source of these receptors: a woman older than 75 with COVID-19, enrolled during active disease.

V usage is TRBV7-9 and J usage is TRBJ2-7, with 7 bases that match TRBD2. Germline CDR1 is SEHNR and CDR2 is FQNEAQ (reference sequence). V trimming: 6 bases; J trimming: 4 bases; junction bases outside the gene matches: 12. There are 15 residues in the CDR3. CDR3 DNA sequence: TGTGCCAGCAGTAAGGCGGGAGAACGGCAGTACGAGCAGTACTTC. Amino acids: CASSKAGERQYEQYF.

This clone was detected only a few times. The rearrangement uses TRBV15 and TRBJ2-2; no clear D. V lost 2 bases, J lost 6 bases, and 10 bases lay in between. The CDR3 runs 14 residues. Germline CDR1 reads LNHNV; CDR2 reads YYDKDF (reference sequence). CDR3 sequence reads: CATSRPLKPGELFF. The CDR3 DNA sequence: TGTGCCACCAGCAGACCCCTAAAGCCCGGGGAGCTGTTTTTT. The full variable domain, completed using reference TRBV15 and TRBJ2-2, is DAMVIQNPRYQVTQFGKPVTLSCSQTLNHNVMYWYQQKSSQAPKLLFHYYDKDFNNEADTPDNFQSRRPNTSFCFLDIRSPGLGDTAMYLCATSRPLKPGELFFGEGSRLTVL.

The chain joins TRBV7-2 to TRBJ2-3; 7 nucleotides line up with TRBD2. V lost 3 bases, J lost 4 bases, and 4 bases stayed unmatched. The CDR3 has 14 amino acids. CDR1 and CDR2 (germline): SGHTA, FQGNSA. The CDR3 coding sequence is TGTGCCAGCAGCTTGGGGGGGGGTTCAGATACGCAGTATTTT. It translates to CASSLGGGSDTQYF. Together with reference TRBV7-2 and TRBJ2-3, the CDR3 gives the full variable domain: GAGVSQSPSNKVTEKGKDVELRCDPISGHTALYWYRQSLGQGLEFLIYFQGNSAPDKSGLPSDRFSAERTGGSVSTLTIQRTQQEDSAVYLCASSLGGGSDTQYFGPGTRLTVL.

The chain is built from TRBV6-6 and TRBJ2-5; D is perhaps TRBD2 (6 bases). The length of the CDR3 is 14 residues. The germline V and J ends were trimmed by 2 bases and 3 bases, with 10 bases remaining between them. The germline V gene has CDR1 MNHNY and CDR2 SVGAGI (reference sequence). Written as DNA, the CDR3 is TGTGCCAGCAGTTACGGGAGGACAAAAGAGACCCAGTACTTC. Amino acids: CASSYGRTKETQYF.

This chain connects TRBV4-1 to TRBJ1-4; 8 bases are a match to TRBD1. Trimming at V came to 1 base and at J to 5 bases, leaving 0 bases not matched to a gene. Germline loops: CDR1 MGHRA, CDR2 YSYEKL. The CDR3 is 14 residues long. This chain's CDR3 is CASSQGTGNEKLFF. The CDR3 DNA sequence: TGCGCCAGCAGCCAAGGGACAGGGAATGAAAAACTGTTTTTT.

The chain uses TRBV5-5 and TRBJ1-1, with 9 bases identical to TRBD1. Trimming took 0 bases from V and 4 from J; bases not matched to a gene: 4. This CDR3 has 15 amino acids. CDR1 is SGHKS, CDR2 YYEKEE, per germline (reference sequence). This chain's CDR3 is CASSLGTGVGTEAFF. CDR3 nucleotides: TGTGCCAGCAGCTTGGGGACAGGGGTGGGCACTGAAGCTTTCTTT.